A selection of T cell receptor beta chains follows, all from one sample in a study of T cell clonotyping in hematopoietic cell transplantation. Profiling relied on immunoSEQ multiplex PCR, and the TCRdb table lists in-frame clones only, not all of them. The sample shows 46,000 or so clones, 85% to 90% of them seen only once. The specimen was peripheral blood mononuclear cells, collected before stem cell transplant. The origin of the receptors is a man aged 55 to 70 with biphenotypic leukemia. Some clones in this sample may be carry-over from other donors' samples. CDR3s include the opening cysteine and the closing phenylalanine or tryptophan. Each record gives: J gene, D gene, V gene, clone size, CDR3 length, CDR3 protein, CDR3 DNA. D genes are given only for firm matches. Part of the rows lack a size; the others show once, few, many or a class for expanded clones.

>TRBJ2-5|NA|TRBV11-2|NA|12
CASSLDLETQYF
TGTGCCAGCAGCTTAGACCTCGAGACCCAGTACTTC
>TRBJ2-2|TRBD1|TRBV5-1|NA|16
CASRPRDRAGTGELFF
TGCGCCAGCAGACCAAGGGACAGGGCGGGCACCGGGGAGCTGTTTTTT
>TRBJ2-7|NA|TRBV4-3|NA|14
CASSQVRAGYEQYF
TGCGCCAGCAGCCAAGTTAGGGCAGGATACGAGCAGTACTTC
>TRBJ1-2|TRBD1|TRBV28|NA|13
CASRTTGYYGYTF
TGTGCCAGCAGGACGACAGGGTACTATGGCTACACCTTC
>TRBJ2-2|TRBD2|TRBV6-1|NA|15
CASSEYRTSAGELFF
TGTGCCAGCAGTGAATACCGGACTAGCGCCGGGGAGCTGTTTTTT
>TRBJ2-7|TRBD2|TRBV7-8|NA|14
CASSLVTSGYEQYF
TGTGCCAGCAGCTTAGTTACTAGCGGTTACGAGCAGTACTTC
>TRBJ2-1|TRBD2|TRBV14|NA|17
CASSQEGPAGDYNEQFF
TGTGCCAGCAGCCAAGAAGGGCCAGCGGGAGACTACAATGAGCAGTTCTTC
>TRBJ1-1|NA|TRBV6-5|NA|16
CASSSHRAESNTEAFF
TGTGCCAGCAGTTCCCACCGTGCGGAATCCAACACTGAAGCTTTCTTT
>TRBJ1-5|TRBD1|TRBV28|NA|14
CASREGQGYQPQHF
TGTGCCAGCAGGGAGGGACAGGGATACCAGCCCCAGCATTTT
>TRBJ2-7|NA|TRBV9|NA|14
CASSPVRGSYEQYF
TGTGCCAGCAGCCCGGTCAGGGGATCCTACGAGCAGTACTTC
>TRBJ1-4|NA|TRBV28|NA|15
CASSSSAGGGEKLFF
TGTGCCAGCAGTTCATCAGCTGGGGGTGGTGAAAAACTGTTTTTT
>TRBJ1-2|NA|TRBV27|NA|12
CASSPQGWGYTF
TGTGCCAGCTCACCTCAGGGCTGGGGCTACACCTTC
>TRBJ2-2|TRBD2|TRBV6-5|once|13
CASCSGATGELFF
TGTGCCAGCTGTAGCGGGGCCACCGGGGAGCTGTTTTTT
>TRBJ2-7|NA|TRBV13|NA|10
CASSLNEQYF
TGTGCCAGCAGCTTAAACGAGCAGTACTTC
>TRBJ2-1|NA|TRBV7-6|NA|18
CASSLARGGQRFYNEQFF
TGTGCCAGCAGCTTAGCGAGGGGCGGACAGAGATTTTACAATGAGCAGTTCTTC
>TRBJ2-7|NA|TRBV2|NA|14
CASSEWPNAYEQYF
TGTGCCAGCAGTGAATGGCCGAACGCCTACGAGCAGTACTTC
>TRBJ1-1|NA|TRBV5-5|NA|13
CASSLDQESEAFF
TGTGCCAGCAGCTTGGATCAGGAATCGGAAGCTTTCTTT
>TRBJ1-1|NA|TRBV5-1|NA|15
CASSSTYREDTEAFF
TGCGCCAGCAGCTCTACATACAGGGAGGACACTGAAGCTTTCTTT
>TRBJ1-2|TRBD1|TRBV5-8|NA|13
CASSRTGGKGYTF
TGTGCCAGCAGCCGGACAGGGGGAAAGGGCTACACCTTC
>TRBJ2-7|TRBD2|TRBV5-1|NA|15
CASSLGAGASYEQYF
TGCGCCAGCAGCTTGGGAGCGGGAGCGTCCTACGAGCAGTACTTC
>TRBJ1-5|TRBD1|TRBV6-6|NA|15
CASSSRGVVGQPQHF
TGTGCCAGCAGTTCCAGGGGGGTGGTGGGTCAGCCCCAGCATTTT
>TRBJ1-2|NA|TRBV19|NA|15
CASSRKQGVNYGYTF
TGTGCCAGTAGTCGGAAGCAGGGCGTAAACTATGGCTACACCTTC
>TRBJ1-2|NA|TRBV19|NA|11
CASSQEDGYTF
TGTGCCAGTAGTCAGGAGGACGGCTACACCTTC
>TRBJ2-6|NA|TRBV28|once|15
CASSKQGSGANVLTF
TGTGCCAGCAGTAAACAGGGTTCTGGGGCCAACGTCCTGACTTTC
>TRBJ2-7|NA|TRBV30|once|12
CAWSVSSYEQYF
TGTGCCTGGAGTGTCAGCTCCTACGAGCAGTACTTC
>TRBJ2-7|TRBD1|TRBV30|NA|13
CAWSRDRGAEQYF
TGTGCCTGGAGCCGGGACAGGGGGGCCGAGCAGTACTTC
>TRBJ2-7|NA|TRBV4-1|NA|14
CASSPRLGGYEQYF
TGCGCCAGCAGCCCCCGACTAGGCGGTTACGAGCAGTACTTC
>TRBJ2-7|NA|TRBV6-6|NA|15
CASSYSRAGLYEQYF
TGTGCCAGCAGTTACTCTCGTGCCGGGCTTTACGAGCAGTACTTC
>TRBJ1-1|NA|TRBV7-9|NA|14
CASSLADSDVNAFF
TGTGCCAGCAGCTTAGCGGACAGCGACGTGAATGCTTTCTTT
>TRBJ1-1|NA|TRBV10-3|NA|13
CAIQRTMNTEAFF
TGTGCCATTCAAAGGACCATGAACACTGAAGCTTTCTTT
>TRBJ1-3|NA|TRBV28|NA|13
CASTEGSGNTIYF
TGTGCCAGCACCGAGGGGTCTGGAAACACCATATATTTT
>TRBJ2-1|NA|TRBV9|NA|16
CASSVAIGSGDNEQFF
TGTGCCAGCAGCGTAGCGATCGGGTCAGGAGACAATGAGCAGTTCTTC
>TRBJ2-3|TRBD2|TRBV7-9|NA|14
CASSTSGNTDTQYF
TGTGCCAGTTCGACTAGCGGGAACACAGATACGCAGTATTTT
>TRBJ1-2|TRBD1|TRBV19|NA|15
CASSITGTASTGYTF
TGTGCCAGTAGTATAACCGGGACAGCTTCTACCGGCTACACCTTC
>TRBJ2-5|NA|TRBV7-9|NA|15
CASSLAGTLGETQYF
TGTGCCAGCAGCCTAGCAGGGACCCTCGGGGAGACCCAGTACTTC
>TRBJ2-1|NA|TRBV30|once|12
CAWSVPIREQFF
TGTGCCTGGAGTGTACCAATCAGGGAGCAGTTCTTC
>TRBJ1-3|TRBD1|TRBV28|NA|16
CASSLWGQGRGNTIYF
TGTGCCAGCAGTTTATGGGGACAGGGGCGTGGAAACACCATATATTTT
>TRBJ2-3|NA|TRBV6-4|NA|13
CASSDQHSDTQYF
TGTGCCAGCAGTGACCAGCATTCTGATACGCAGTATTTT
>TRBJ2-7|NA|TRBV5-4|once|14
CASSFRTNSGEQYF
TGTGCCAGCAGCTTCAGAACTAATTCGGGTGAGCAGTACTTC
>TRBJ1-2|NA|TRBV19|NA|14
CASSRSAINYGYTF
TGTGCCAGTAGTCGATCGGCAATTAACTATGGCTACACCTTC
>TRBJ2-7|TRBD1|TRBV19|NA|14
CASSNRGIRYEQYF
TGTGCCAGTAGTAACAGGGGGATTCGCTACGAGCAGTACTTC
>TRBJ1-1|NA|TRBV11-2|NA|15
CASSLHGGPDTEAFF
TGTGCCAGCAGCTTACATGGGGGCCCGGACACTGAAGCTTTCTTT
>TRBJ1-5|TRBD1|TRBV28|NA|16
CASRFRGTGEPQPQHF
TGTGCCAGCAGATTTAGAGGGACAGGGGAGCCTCAGCCCCAGCATTTT
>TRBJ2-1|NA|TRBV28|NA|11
CASRVSNEQFF
TGTGCCAGCAGGGTTTCCAATGAGCAGTTCTTC
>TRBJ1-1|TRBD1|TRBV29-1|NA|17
CSSDPGTGGGPSTEAFF
TGCAGCTCAGACCCCGGGACAGGGGGTGGTCCGAGCACTGAAGCTTTCTTT
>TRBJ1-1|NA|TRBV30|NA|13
CACTQGMNTEAFF
TGTGCCTGTACACAGGGAATGAACACTGAAGCTTTCTTT